This T cell receptor beta chain was found in a study of blood T cells in healthy people across ages (dated by TCRdb to about 2015). Notes on the research overall: Template switching captured roughly one uniquely barcoded TCR beta cDNA molecule per two T cells in model experiments. The study measured age-related changes in TCR beta repertoire diversity using deep sequencing normalized with unique cDNA molecular identifiers. Donors were grouped into four age groups: young (average about 15 years), middle-aged (about 40), aged (approximately 67) and long-lived (approximately 78). Using the same blood draw, the study looked at two additional independent replicas of 1 million unique cDNA reads for two donors, one aged 18 to 30 and the other aged 80 or older. Donors of different ages were randomly distributed across sequencing lanes to avoid experimental bias.

Libraries were constructed by 5' RACE. The second PCR ran for about 6 to 12 cycles and used a J-beta primer mix along with a sample-barcoded 5' primer. A template-switch 5' adaptor carrying 12 random nucleotides introduced a unique molecular identifier onto each TCR beta cDNA molecule. Each sample yielded at least 2.5 million CDR3-containing paired-end reads. The Mint cDNA synthesis kit, primed by a TRBC-specific oligonucleotide, was used to synthesize first-strand cDNA from all RNA. Following uracil-DNA glycosylase treatment, all cDNA underwent a first 18-cycle PCR with the universal primers M1SS and BC2_uni_R. The published analysis was carried out like this. Each sample was normalized by randomly selecting 1 million high-quality reads, each carrying a distinct molecular identifier. Reads with shared molecular identifiers were discarded instead of being binned into consensus sequences. MiTCR, set to a Q25 quality threshold and the strictest error-elimination algorithm, was used for CDR3 identification, clonotype clustering and error correction. Lower-bound total TCR beta diversity was estimated with a nonparametric unseen species model using Euler transformation. TCRdb cleaned the public reads at Q25 with fastp, built clones with MiXCR and kept in-frame beta chains. All rows with the same CDR3 protein become a single entry with the most common DNA and genes. The V and J calls come from TCRdb's annotation, not from the publication. The sample has 1.8 million or so distinct CDR3 sequences on record, about two fifths of them singletons. Clones ranked in the top ten supply roughly 23% of the sample.

V trim: 3 bases; J trim: 5 bases; unmatched bases: 8. The germline V gene encodes CDR1 SEHNR and CDR2 FQNEAQ (reference sequence). From cysteine to phenylalanine, the CDR3 is 16 amino acids long. The kept DNA is CDR3 alone, 48 bases in frame from the first base. The study at large found these results: As age increased, observed TCR beta diversity per million T cells dropped in a roughly linear way, and a significant reduction was already evident by age about 40. Conclusive comparison of naive and antigen-experienced compartments was prevented by the profiling of bulk unsorted PBMCs. The percentage of naive T cells measured by flow cytometry correlated strongly with observed TCR beta diversity. Estimates of total diversity from one million sequenced T cells were regarded as lower bounds and underestimates. The CMV infection status of donors was not known, potentially confounding age-related changes in expanded clonotypes. The long-lived group showed more naive CD4+ T cells, fewer expanded clones and increased TCR diversity than the aged group, suggesting age selection.

Systemically healthy Caucasian individuals from Russia, 35 to 40 in total and aged roughly 6 to 95 years, were included as donors. About 9.8 milliliters of peripheral blood were drawn from each donor into EDTA-treated Vacutainer tubes. Ficoll-Paque density-gradient centrifugation was used to isolate PBMCs, with at least 7 million per sample. Trizol reagent was used to extract total RNA from the PBMCs, yielding at least 6 micrograms per sample. Naive CD45RAhigh/CD27high T cell percentages were measured by flow cytometry on a PBMC aliquot from every donor. In the case of this clonotype: The antigen it recognizes is unknown. Base qualities were left out, and no much larger clone turns up one base away.

The chain is assembled from TRBV7-9 and TRBJ1-5; 9 nucleotides in the junction match TRBD1. Sequencing used blood. The sequence derives from a human donor in good health. CDR3 protein: CASSLNRGPIDQPQHF. The sequenced DNA: TGTGCCAGCAGCTTGAACAGGGGGCCCATTGATCAGCCCCAGCATTTT.